This section outlines one TCR beta chain sequence together with its context. The germline CDR1 and CDR2 sequences are SQVTM and ANQGSEA. The V gene lost 3 bases and the J gene lost 2 bases, with 8 bases spanning the gap. This CDR3 has 13 amino acids. The time point here: patch test 3, about 24 weeks after DPC sensitization. Regarding treatment: therapeutic diphenylcyclopropenone sensitization with weekly scalp DPC. The data stem from a study of human T cells and chemical hapten exposure. Study-level information: Patients, a majority of them female, were diagnosed with alopecia areata, totalis or universalis. The study traced per-sample TCR yield variation mainly to small differences in pooled library volumes.

TCRdb passed the RACE reads through MiXCR, listing each CDR3 protein once. The sample consists of roughly 60,000 distinct CDR3 sequences, 12% of them appearing once. The V call is TRBV29-1, the J call TRBJ2-4, with D tentatively TRBD1 or TRBD2 (5 bases each). The material was whole blood, obtained in connection with sensitization to the hapten diphenylcyclopropenone (DPC). The clonotype was recovered from a man aged 30-40 years with alopecia areata. Some clones in this sample may be carry-over from other donors' samples. The CDR3, as DNA: TGCAGCGTTGATGGGGGACCCAAAAACATTCAGTACTTC. Residues: CSVDGGPKNIQYF.